A selection of T cell receptor beta chains follows, all from one sample in a study of blood T cells in healthy people across ages. One entry per CDR3 protein results from TCRdb running MiXCR on the 5' RACE reads. Among over 450,000 distinct CDR3 sequences listed, about 24% were seen once. A further study also used this sample, focusing on T cells of mothers and their children.

The sequenced sample consisted of blood. Source of these receptors: a boy aged 5-17 years in good health. CDR3s include the opening cysteine and the closing phenylalanine or tryptophan. D genes are given only for firm matches. Clone size is not always given. Where it is, it says once, few, many or a class for expanded clones.

j_call: TRBJ1-6; v_call: TRBV7-2; d_call: TRBD1; clone_size: few; cdr3_aa: CASSSQGVGSPLHF; cdr3_nt: TGTGCCAGCAGCTCCCAGGGGGTGGGGTCACCCCTCCACTTT
j_call: TRBJ2-3; v_call: TRBV20-1; d_call: TRBD2; clone_size: .; cdr3_aa: CSAASRRELSTDTQYF; cdr3_nt: TGCAGTGCCGCAAGTCGGCGGGAGCTAAGTACAGATACGCAGTATTTT
j_call: TRBJ1-1; v_call: TRBV7-9; d_call: TRBD1; clone_size: once; cdr3_aa: CASSPNLRGRMDTEAFF; cdr3_nt: TGTGCCAGCAGCCCCAATCTCAGGGGGAGGATGGACACTGAAGCTTTCTTT
j_call: TRBJ2-1; v_call: TRBV7-8; d_call: .; clone_size: few; cdr3_aa: CASSPIRAQGTYNEQFF; cdr3_nt: TGTGCCAGCAGCCCAATTAGGGCACAGGGTACCTACAATGAGCAGTTCTTC
j_call: TRBJ2-7; v_call: TRBV4-3; d_call: .; clone_size: .; cdr3_aa: CASSQDAGVDEQYF; cdr3_nt: TGCGCCAGCAGCCAAGACGCAGGGGTGGACGAGCAGTACTTC
j_call: TRBJ2-1; v_call: TRBV6-5; d_call: .; clone_size: few; cdr3_aa: CASSYSRLEDYNEQFF; cdr3_nt: TGTGCCAGCAGTTACTCGCGGCTCGAAGACTACAATGAGCAGTTCTTC
j_call: TRBJ2-7; v_call: TRBV10-3; d_call: TRBD1; clone_size: .; cdr3_aa: CATWTGALGEQYF; cdr3_nt: TGTGCCACATGGACAGGGGCTTTGGGGGAGCAGTACTTC
j_call: TRBJ1-5; v_call: TRBV4-3; d_call: .; clone_size: many; cdr3_aa: CASSQDDGEYSNQPQHF; cdr3_nt: TGCGCCAGCAGCCAAGATGATGGGGAATATAGCAATCAGCCCCAGCATTTT
j_call: TRBJ2-5; v_call: TRBV28; d_call: .; clone_size: few; cdr3_aa: CASKQGPQETQYF; cdr3_nt: TGTGCCAGCAAACAGGGCCCCCAAGAGACCCAGTACTTC
j_call: TRBJ2-7; v_call: TRBV7-9; d_call: .; clone_size: .; cdr3_aa: CASSLVLEQYF; cdr3_nt: TGTGCCAGCAGCTTAGTACTCGAGCAGTACTTC
j_call: TRBJ2-5; v_call: TRBV9; d_call: .; clone_size: few; cdr3_aa: CASSVGRGHYVQYF; cdr3_nt: TGTGCCAGCAGCGTAGGAAGAGGGCACTACGTGCAGTACTTC
j_call: TRBJ1-3; v_call: TRBV6-2/TRBV6-3; d_call: .; clone_size: .; cdr3_aa: CASSRWRSRISGNTIYF; cdr3_nt: TGTGCCAGCAGCCGTTGGAGGAGTCGGATCTCTGGAAACACCATATATTTT
j_call: TRBJ1-4; v_call: TRBV4-3; d_call: .; clone_size: few; cdr3_aa: CASSQEYGTLGKLFF; cdr3_nt: TGCGCCAGCAGCCAAGAGTACGGGACCCTTGGAAAACTGTTTTTT
j_call: TRBJ2-5; v_call: TRBV7-2; d_call: .; clone_size: .; cdr3_aa: CASSLVRQGRSRETQYF; cdr3_nt: TGTGCCAGCAGCTTAGTCAGGCAGGGGAGGTCTCGAGAGACCCAGTACTTC
j_call: TRBJ1-6; v_call: TRBV7-2; d_call: .; clone_size: few; cdr3_aa: CASSTSPGKNSPLHF; cdr3_nt: TGTGCCAGCAGCACAAGTCCAGGGAAAAATTCACCCCTCCACTTT
j_call: TRBJ1-3; v_call: TRBV28; d_call: .; clone_size: .; cdr3_aa: CASNLYSGNTIYF; cdr3_nt: TGTGCCAGCAATCTTTACTCTGGAAACACCATATATTTT
j_call: TRBJ1-1; v_call: TRBV5-1; d_call: .; clone_size: few; cdr3_aa: CASSLRGEAFF; cdr3_nt: TGCGCCAGCAGCTTGAGAGGGGAAGCTTTCTTT
j_call: TRBJ1-1; v_call: TRBV29-1; d_call: .; clone_size: .; cdr3_aa: CSVCGGPDTEAFF; cdr3_nt: TGCAGCGTTTGTGGGGGGCCCGACACTGAAGCTTTCTTT
j_call: TRBJ1-1; v_call: TRBV9; d_call: .; clone_size: .; cdr3_aa: CASSVGGGMTEAFF; cdr3_nt: TGTGCCAGCAGCGTCGGGGGAGGAATGACTGAAGCTTTCTTT
j_call: TRBJ2-6; v_call: TRBV5-4; d_call: .; clone_size: few; cdr3_aa: CASSLVGRSGQSGANVLTF; cdr3_nt: TGTGCCAGCAGCTTGGTCGGACGGAGCGGGCAATCTGGGGCCAACGTCCTGACTTTC
j_call: TRBJ1-2; v_call: TRBV9; d_call: .; clone_size: .; cdr3_aa: CASSVADRNYGYTF; cdr3_nt: TGTGCCAGCAGCGTAGCGGATAGAAACTATGGCTACACCTTC
j_call: TRBJ2-5; v_call: TRBV12-3/TRBV12-4; d_call: .; clone_size: .; cdr3_aa: CASSGTRIQETQYF; cdr3_nt: TGTGCCAGCAGTGGCACTAGGATCCAAGAGACCCAGTACTTC